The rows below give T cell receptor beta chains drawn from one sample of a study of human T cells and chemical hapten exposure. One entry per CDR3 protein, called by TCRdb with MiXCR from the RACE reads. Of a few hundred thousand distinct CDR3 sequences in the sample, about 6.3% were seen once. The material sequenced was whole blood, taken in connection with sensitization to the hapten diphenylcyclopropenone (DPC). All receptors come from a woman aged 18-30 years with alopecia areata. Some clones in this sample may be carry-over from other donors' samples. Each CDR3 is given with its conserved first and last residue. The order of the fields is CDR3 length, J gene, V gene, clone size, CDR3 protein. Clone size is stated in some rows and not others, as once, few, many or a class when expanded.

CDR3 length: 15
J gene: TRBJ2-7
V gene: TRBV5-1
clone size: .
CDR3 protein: CASSLGGTVNYEQYF

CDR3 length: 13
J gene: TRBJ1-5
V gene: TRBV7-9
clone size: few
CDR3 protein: CASSQGANQPQHF

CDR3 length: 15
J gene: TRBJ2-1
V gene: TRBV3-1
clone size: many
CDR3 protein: CASSQDPGPPNEQFF

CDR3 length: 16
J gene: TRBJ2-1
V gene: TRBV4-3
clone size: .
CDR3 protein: CASSQSSGGAGNEQFF

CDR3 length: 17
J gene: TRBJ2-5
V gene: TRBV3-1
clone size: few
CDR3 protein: CASSQDNTGTSARTQYF

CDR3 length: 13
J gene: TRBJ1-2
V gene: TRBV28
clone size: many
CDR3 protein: CASGWGKNYGYTF

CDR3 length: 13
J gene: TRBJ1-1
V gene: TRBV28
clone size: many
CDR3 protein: CASRMFDLTEAFF

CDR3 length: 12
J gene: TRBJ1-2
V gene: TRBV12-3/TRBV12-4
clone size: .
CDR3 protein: CASTLEGVGYTF

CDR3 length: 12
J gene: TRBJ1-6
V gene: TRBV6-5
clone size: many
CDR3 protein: CASSYGGSPLHF

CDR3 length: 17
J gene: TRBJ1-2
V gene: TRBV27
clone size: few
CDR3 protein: CASSRTRAGLLDYGYTF

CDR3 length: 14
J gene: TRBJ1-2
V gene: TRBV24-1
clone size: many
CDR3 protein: CATSDFPGQDGYTF

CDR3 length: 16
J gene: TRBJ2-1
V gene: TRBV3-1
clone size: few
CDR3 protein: CASSWTSGGHYNEQFF

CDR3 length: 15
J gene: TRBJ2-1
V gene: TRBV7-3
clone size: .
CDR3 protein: CASSSSGTNYNEQFF

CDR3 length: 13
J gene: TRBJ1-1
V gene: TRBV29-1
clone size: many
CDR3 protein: CSVVGPGNTEAFF

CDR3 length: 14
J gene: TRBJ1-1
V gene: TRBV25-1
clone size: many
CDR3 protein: CASNFQGANTEAFF

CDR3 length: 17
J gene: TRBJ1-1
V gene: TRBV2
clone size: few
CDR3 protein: CASSEPQYGRGSTEAFF

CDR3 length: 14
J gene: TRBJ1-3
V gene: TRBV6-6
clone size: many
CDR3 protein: CASSLSNNGNTIYF

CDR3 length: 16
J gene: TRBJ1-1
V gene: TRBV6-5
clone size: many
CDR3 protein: CASSYFQGRSNTEAFF